What follows are 28 T cell receptor beta chains derived from one specimen sequenced in a study of blood T cells in healthy people across ages. PCR was performed a second time for roughly 6 to 12 cycles using a sample-barcoded 5' primer and a J-beta primer mix. Each CDR3 protein gets one entry after TCRdb re-called the 5' RACE reads with MiXCR. The repertoire holds 800,000 or so distinct CDR3 sequences, with around 25% as singletons. This sample was shared with a second study, whose subject was T cells of mothers and their children.

The sequencing input was blood. The receptors come from a boy younger than 18 in good health.

The gene calls are TRBV19 and TRBJ2-1, with 8 bases identical to TRBD2. V dropped 4 bases and J dropped 4; count of bases not matched to a gene: 9. Germline V CDR1 and CDR2: LNHDA, SQIVND (reference sequence). This CDR3 spans 16 amino acids. The DNA for the CDR3 is TGTGCCAGTAGTACCGCCCCACTAGCGGATTACAATGAGCAGTTCTTC. It is translated as CASSTAPLADYNEQFF.

The V call is TRBV28, the J call TRBJ1-2; D perhaps matches TRBD1 (6 bases). V gave up 6 bases and J gave up 7 bases, with 15 bases separating them. The CDR3 runs to 13 residues. In germline, CDR1 is MDHEN, CDR2 SYDVKM. As DNA, the CDR3 is TGTGCCAGCAGGCCAAACAGGGATCTTGGCTACACCTTC. It yields the protein CASRPNRDLGYTF.

The chain recombines TRBV11-2 with TRBJ2-1, with a weak D call TRBD2 (6 bases). CDR1 SGHAT and CDR2 FQNNGV come from the germline V gene. The V end was cut by 5 bases, the J end by 6 bases, with 11 bases between. This CDR3 is 13 amino acids long. The CDR3: CASSPQTSNEQFF. CDR3 DNA: TGTGCCAGCAGCCCCCAGACTAGCAATGAGCAGTTCTTC.

This clonotype was found a few times. The V gene is TRBV7-2, the J gene TRBJ2-7, with D possibly matching TRBD2 (6 bases). V was trimmed by 6 bases and J by 1 base, leaving 13 bases between them. CDR1 and CDR2 (germline): SGHTA, FQGNSA. This CDR3 contains 14 residues. The CDR3 here is CASRPSGPSYEQYF. The CDR3 DNA is TGTGCCAGCAGACCAAGCGGGCCTTCCTACGAGCAGTACTTC.

The gene calls are TRBV6-5 and TRBJ2-5; D is possibly TRBD1 (6 bases). The CDR3 has 18 amino acids. CDR1 is MNHEY and CDR2 is SVGAGI in the germline V gene. V gave up 0 bases and J gave up 0 bases, with 17 bases separating them. The CDR3 DNA reads as TGTGCCAGCAGTTACTCGATGGGCACAGGGCCCGACCAAGAGACCCAGTACTTC. This sequence encodes CASSYSMGTGPDQETQYF.

The chain is built from TRBV2 and TRBJ2-7; no firm D call. This CDR3 region has 13 residues. V was shortened by 7 bases and J by 2 bases, with 12 bases between the two germline ends. CDR1 is SNHLY, CDR2 FYNNEI, per germline. The CDR3 protein is CASTPMLAYEQYF. CDR3 in DNA: TGTGCCAGCACCCCAATGCTAGCCTACGAGCAGTACTTC.

This clonotype was detected a few times. This rearrangement joins TRBV5-1 to TRBJ1-1; TRBD1 matches at 9 bases. Germline CDR1 reads SGHRS; CDR2 reads YFSETQ. The CDR3 consists of 14 residues. V lost 4 bases to trimming and J lost 5 bases; unmatched junction nucleotides: 6. CDR3: CASSNTGTGTEAFF. The CDR3 nucleotides read TGCGCCAGCAGCAATACCGGGACAGGGACTGAAGCTTTCTTT.

V is TRBV20-1 and J is TRBJ2-5, with D maybe TRBD1 (5 bases). V was pared by 0 bases and J by 1 base, with 9 bases between. Germline CDR1 DFQATT, CDR2 SNEGSKA (reference sequence). The CDR3 is 14 amino acids. CDR3 nucleotides: TGCAGTGCTAGAGATCGACAGCCCCAAGAGACCCAGTACTTC. Translating gives CSARDRQPQETQYF.

This clonotype has just a few counts. The chain's CDR3 is CASSEPIAGRSAWFF. CDR3 sequence (DNA): TGTGCCAGCAGCGAGCCGATTGCAGGGAGGTCCGCGTGGTTCTTC. The chain carries TRBV28 and TRBJ2-1, with D possibly TRBD2 on 6 matching bases. Looked up from germline, CDR1 is MDHEN and CDR2 is SYDVKM. This CDR3 comprises 15 residues. V was pared by 6 bases and J by 15 bases, with 27 bases between. Combining the CDR3 with reference TRBV28 and TRBJ2-1 gives the whole variable domain DVKVTQSSRYLVKRTGEKVFLECVQDMDHENMFWYRQDPGLGLRLIYFSYDVKMKEKGDIPEGYSVSREKKERFSLILESASTNQTSMYLCASSEPIAGRSAWFFGPGTRLTVL.

This clonotype showed up just a few times. The rearrangement joins TRBV3-1 to TRBJ2-7; TRBD1 agrees at 10 bases. V was pared by 4 bases and J by 4 bases, with 10 bases of the junction left unmatched. Germline V gives CDR1 LGHDT, CDR2 YNNKEL (reference sequence). The CDR3 has 16 amino acids. The CDR3 DNA sequence: TGTGCCAGCAGCCTGGGACAGGGGACAGTAAATTACGAGCAGTACTTC. This encodes CASSLGQGTVNYEQYF.

The chain carries TRBV12-3 or TRBV12-4 and TRBJ2-7; 7 nucleotides match TRBD2. The trim removed 3 bases at V and 7 bases at J, leaving 15 bases unmatched. CDR3 length equals 16 residues. The CDR3, as DNA: TGTGCCAGCAGTTTTCATCGTCGAGTGGGAGCGGGAGAGCAGTACTTC. Encoded protein: CASSFHRRVGAGEQYF.

The rearrangement uses TRBV7-2 and TRBJ2-1; D is ambiguous. V was shortened by 4 bases and J by 5 bases, with 15 bases between the two germline ends. CDR3 length: 15 amino acids. CDR1 SGHTA and CDR2 FQGNSA come from the germline V gene. The chain's CDR3 is CASSWAMGYNNEQFF. For the CDR3, the DNA is TGTGCCAGCAGCTGGGCAATGGGTTACAACAATGAGCAGTTCTTC.

The chain combines TRBV29-1 with TRBJ2-5; D is perhaps TRBD1 (7 bases). CDR1 and CDR2 from the germline V gene are SQVTM and ANQGSEA. The CDR3 covers 14 residues. V was shortened by 6 bases and J by 4 bases, with 18 bases between the two germline ends. The DNA of the CDR3 is TGCAGCGTAGCCGACAGGGCGGGAAGAGAGACCCAGTACTTC. This codes for CSVADRAGRETQYF. Supplemented by reference TRBV29-1 and TRBJ2-5, the full variable domain reads SAVISQKPSRDICQRGTSLTIQCQVDSQVTMMFWYRQQPGQSLTLIATANQGSEATYESGFVIDKFPISRPNLTFSTLTVSNMSPEDSSIYLCSVADRAGRETQYFGPGTRLLVL.

This clonotype was observed a handful of times. The chain is built from TRBV5-1 and TRBJ2-1; TRBD2 is a possible D gene (5 bases). Germline assignment: CDR1 SGHRS and CDR2 YFSETQ. This CDR3 has 16 amino acids. V was pared by 0 bases and J by 5 bases, with 15 bases between. The DNA of the CDR3 is TGCGCCAGCAGCTTGGTCCTAGGAGGAGGCGACAATGAGCAGTTCTTC. Translating it yields CASSLVLGGGDNEQFF.

The rearrangement links TRBV7-9 to TRBJ1-3; 7 positions agree with TRBD1. Germline trimming cut 4 bases from V and 0 bases from J; bases unmatched to any gene: 3. CDR1 and CDR2 from the germline V gene are SEHNR and FQNEAQ (reference sequence). This CDR3 comprises 15 residues. CDR3 coding DNA: TGTGCCAGCAGCTCGGACAGGCGCTCTGGAAACACCATATATTTT. It specifies CASSSDRRSGNTIYF. Full variable domain (rest looked up from reference TRBV7-9 and TRBJ1-3): DTGVSQNPRHKITKRGQNVTFRCDPISEHNRLYWYRQTLGQGPEFLTYFQNEAQLEKSRLLSDRFSAERPKGSFSTLEIQRTEQGDSAMYLCASSSDRRSGNTIYFGEGSWLTVV.

With respect to this clonotype: The junction and the germline gene differ at one end; a read error may be behind it. The chain couples TRBV20-1 to TRBJ1-2, with D perhaps matching TRBD1 (5 bases). CDR1 is DFQATT and CDR2 is SNEGSKA in the germline V gene (reference sequence). This CDR3 contains 11 residues. CDR3 protein: CSARAIQDNAF. The DNA for the CDR3 is TGCAGTGCTAGAGCCATACAGGACAACGCCTTC.

A few counts support this clonotype. The V and J genes are TRBV7-2 and TRBJ1-4; 10 nucleotides agree with TRBD1. CDR3 length: 15 residues. With V trimmed by 2 bases and J by 6 bases, 3 bases remained unmatched. Germline V CDR1 and CDR2: SGHTA, FQGNSA. DNA of the CDR3: TGTGCCAGCAGCTTATTGGGACAGGGGCATGAAAAACTGTTTTTT. This encodes CASSLLGQGHEKLFF.

The V and J genes are TRBV28 and TRBJ1-6; D call uncertain. This CDR3 region has 12 residues. Trimming pared 2 bases from V and 14 bases from J, leaving 10 bases between. Germline V lookup: CDR1 MDHEN, CDR2 SYDVKM. Here the CDR3 DNA reads TGTGCCAGCAGTTTAAGGCGTAAAGCCCTCCACTTT. It yields the protein CASSLRRKALHF.

This clonotype was counted a few times. V usage is TRBV7-2 and J usage is TRBJ1-2; D not certain. The CDR3 covers 13 residues. Germline V lookup: CDR1 SGHTA, CDR2 FQGNSA. Trimming stripped 5 bases from V and 2 bases from J, with 9 bases between. CDR3 sequence: CASSPTRNYGYTF. The DNA for the CDR3 is TGTGCCAGCAGCCCAACACGGAACTATGGCTACACCTTC.

V and J are TRBV2 and TRBJ1-4; 7 bases match TRBD1. CDR1 SNHLY and CDR2 FYNNEI come from the germline V gene. The ends lost 4 bases at V and 3 bases at J; junction bases unmatched: 2. The CDR3 has 14 residues. The CDR3 DNA is TGTGCCAGCAGTGGACAGGGTTCTAATGAAAAACTGTTTTTT. Translated, it gives CASSGQGSNEKLFF.

The CDR3 reads CASSPGTSGNIQYF. The CDR3 DNA follows: TGTGCCAGCAGCCCAGGGACTAGCGGGAACATTCAGTACTTC. V and J are TRBV4-2 and TRBJ2-4, with 12 bases aligning to TRBD2. The CDR3 sequence is 14 residues long. The germline V gene has CDR1 LGHNA and CDR2 YNFKEQ. The ends lost 4 bases at V and 7 bases at J; junction bases unmatched: 2.

This clonotype occurred a few times. The J gene is TRBJ1-4, the V gene TRBV6-2 or TRBV6-3; no clear D gene. V was shortened by 6 bases and J by 7 bases, with 9 bases between the two germline ends. Germline V gene sequence: CDR1 MNHEY, CDR2 SVGEGT. CDR3 length: 12 amino acids. CDR3 sequence reads: CASSQNGEKLFF. In nucleotides, the CDR3 is TGTGCCAGCAGCCAGAACGGTGAAAAACTGTTTTTT.

The chain uses TRBV5-1 and TRBJ2-7; 8 positions agree with TRBD1. CDR3 size: 16 residues. Germline V gene sequence: CDR1 SGHRS, CDR2 YFSETQ. The V gene end was trimmed by 1 base and the J gene end by 4 bases; junction bases not matched to a gene: 10. The CDR3 is CASSLLPGQDLYEQYF. CDR3 nucleotide sequence: TGCGCCAGCAGCTTGTTGCCGGGACAGGATCTTTACGAGCAGTACTTC. The full variable domain, with the rest looked up from reference TRBV5-1 and TRBJ2-7, is KAGVTQTPRYLIKTRGQQVTLSCSPISGHRSVSWYQQTPGQGLQFLFEYFSETQRNKGNFPGRFSGRQFSNSRSEMNVSTLELGDSALYLCASSLLPGQDLYEQYFGPGTRLTVT.

This clonotype was counted between two and nine times. The chain combines TRBV27 with TRBJ1-4; 7 bases fit TRBD1. The CDR3 covers 14 residues. The germline gives CDR1 MNHEY, CDR2 SMNVEV (reference sequence). With V trimmed by 2 bases and J by 4 bases, 1 base remained unmatched. The CDR3 here is CASSLQGGNEKLFF. As DNA, the CDR3 is TGTGCCAGCAGTTTACAGGGGGGTAATGAAAAACTGTTTTTT.

The rearrangement joins TRBV4-3 to TRBJ2-3; tentatively, D is TRBD1 (6 bases). V was shortened by 0 bases and J by 5 bases, with 15 bases between the two germline ends. Germline V CDR1 and CDR2: LGHNA, YSLEER. The CDR3 sequence is 16 residues long. CDR3 region: CASSQDLAGVKDTQYF. Here the CDR3 DNA reads TGCGCCAGCAGCCAAGATTTGGCAGGGGTTAAAGATACGCAGTATTTT.

This clonotype has a handful of counts. This chain joins TRBV9 and TRBJ2-5; unclear D gene. The V gene lost 0 bases and the J gene lost 1 base, with 7 bases spanning the gap. This CDR3 spans 14 amino acids. The germline gives CDR1 SGDLS, CDR2 YYNGEE. The DNA of the CDR3 is TGTGCCAGCAGCGTAGTACCGACCCAAGAGACCCAGTACTTC. The encoded protein is CASSVVPTQETQYF.

This clonotype was picked up a small number of times. The V and J genes are TRBV20-1 and TRBJ2-7; 8 nucleotides line up with TRBD2. CDR1 is DFQATT, CDR2 SNEGSKA, per germline (reference sequence). V trimming: 3 bases; J trimming: 1 base; junction bases outside the gene matches: 2. The CDR3 runs 13 residues. This chain's CDR3 is CSASGGGSYEQYF. The CDR3 DNA is TGCAGTGCTAGCGGGGGGGGGTCCTACGAGCAGTACTTC.

The V and J genes are TRBV7-9 and TRBJ2-1, with 13 positions matching TRBD2. Germline trimming cut 7 bases from V and 1 base from J; bases unmatched to any gene: 10. This CDR3 is built from 18 residues. Germline V CDR1 and CDR2: SEHNR, FQNEAQ (reference sequence). CDR3 sequence: CASILGLAGESSYNEQFF. The CDR3 nucleotides are TGTGCCAGCATCCTTGGACTAGCGGGGGAAAGTTCCTACAATGAGCAGTTCTTC.